This TCR beta chain was identified during a study of shared clonotypes between healthy human individuals. About the research overall: CD8 memory received one plate per donor, CD8 naive two, CD4 memory three and CD4 naive three.

The CDR3 has 15 amino acids. CDR1 MDHEN and CDR2 SYDVKM come from the germline V gene. V lost 5 bases, J lost 2 bases, and 7 bases stayed unmatched. Caucasian adults residing in Nashville, Tennessee made up all the donors. The split of CD4+ cells yielded CD45RA+ naive and CD45RA-negative memory subsets. On this clone: The antigen remains unidentified. Other DNA sequences from this sample encode an identical CDR3 as well.

TCRdb's copy holds only in-frame clones and misses some; the assay was immunoSEQ multiplex PCR. The sample has about 1.5 million clones; around 98% are singletons. Study observations and caveats: Generation probability values for non-shared clonotypes were lower than those for clonotypes shared by all four donors.

This chain joins TRBV28 and TRBJ2-7, with 9 bases that match TRBD1. Input material: naive CD4+ T cells sorted from blood. As for subset: CD45RA+ positively selected. The TCR originated in a man aged 30 to 45 in good health. DNA of the CDR3: TGTGCCAGCAGTACCCCGGGACAGGGCGCCTACGAGCAGTACTTC. Translation gives CASSTPGQGAYEQYF.